This T cell receptor beta chain comes out of a study of brain T cells in children with intractable seizures. The sequenced cases were selected for having the highest brain T cell transcript signatures. At least one anti-epileptic drug was given before surgery. The data were produced by immunoSEQ multiplex PCR, yet TCRdb's version contains in-frame clones alone and is incomplete. The repertoire holds approximately 23,000 clones, with around 94% as singletons. This CDR3 is 14 amino acids long. V was pared by 2 bases and J by 4 bases, with 12 bases between. CDR1 is SEHNR, CDR2 FQNEAQ, per germline (reference sequence).

This material consisted of peripheral blood, taken at surgery. The J gene is TRBJ2-7, the V gene TRBV7-9; no definite D call. The TCR originated in a boy aged 5-17 years with focal cortical dysplasia and intractable seizures. The CDR3 DNA reads as TGTGCCAGCAGCTTAAAAGGGAATTGGTACGAGCAGTACGTC. Encoded protein: CASSLKGNWYEQYV.